This T cell receptor (beta chain) was recovered during a study of shared T cell receptors in the human thymus (dated by TCRdb to about 2021). Regarding the study in general: The study investigated the way shared, self-reactive T-cell receptor alpha chains are produced in the human thymus.

Library preparation used the immunoSEQ multiplex PCR assay. This is the immuneACCESS table as TCRdb keeps it, with only in-frame sequences that have V and J called. A part of the clones is gone; compared with another copy, unresolved V genes explain less than half, and the rest is unexplained. The sample table holds hundreds of thousands of clones, of which 70% to 90% were seen once. The top ten hold around 0.01% of the sample. The germline V gene specifies MNHNS as CDR1 and SASEGT as CDR2. From the cysteine up to the phenylalanine, the CDR3 has a length of 14 residues. Here the CDR3 DNA is all that survives: 42 bases in frame from base 1. Trimming costs V 6 bases and J 0 bases, and their ends lie 11 bases apart. Note on this clone: This clone's antigen is unknown. Base qualities were left out, and no much larger clone turns up one base away.

The data were also submitted as part of a second study, on human thymus T cells. That second publication adds: In Finland, the donors were immunologically healthy infants who were having open corrective cardiac surgery for congenital heart defects. The thymus tissue came from surgical resects taken out during corrective cardiac surgery. V and J gene segment usage appeared biased in both thymic and peripheral blood repertoires. According to the related research, thymic TCR repertoires were highly overlapping among unrelated individuals. The study used roughly 8 infant thymus samples plus four related peripheral blood samples to characterize TCR alpha and beta repertoires. The infant donors were about 7 to 250 days old, and the cohort included six or seven males and two females. After being mechanically released from the tissue, thymocytes were kept at -70 degrees C in pellets of about 8.5-32 million cells. Genomic DNA was extracted from frozen cell pellets with a QIAsymphony instrument. The immunoSEQ multiplex PCR assay was used to amplify the TCRB and TCRAD loci from a standardized amount of quality-controlled genomic DNA. The amplicons spanned the V(D)J region and were long enough to cover the CDR3 and allow V and J genes to be identified. The amplicons were sequenced on an Illumina platform via the commercial immunoSEQ service. Corrections for primer bias and sequencing errors followed previously described methods, while TCRAD and TCRB definitions were based on the IMGT database. The repertoires were analysed using immunoSEQ Analyzer 3.0 and VDJTools for basic statistics, V/J segment usage, diversity estimates, rarefaction and pairwise overlap. To estimate diversity, the Chao1, ChaoE, Efron-Thisted, Shannon and inverse Simpson indices were applied, and diversity was also estimated on datasets down-sampled to the smallest sample. Repertoire overlap was assessed by strict matching of CDR3 nucleotide sequence, V gene and J gene, and clustering was done by Jaccard-based multidimensional scaling. On average, thymus samples gave around 810,000 unique TCRB clonotypes, whereas blood samples gave about 92,000.

The TCR comes from a girl in the first two years of life with a congenital heart defect. Donor details come from another sample of the same person, matched by shared clones. This chain joins TRBV6-1 to TRBJ1-1, and possibly TRBD1, on 5 matching bases. Sequenced material: thymocytes. The CDR3 here reads CASRSDRMNTEAFF. The DNA sequence is TGTGCCAGCAGGAGCGACAGAATGAACACTGAAGCTTTCTTT.